This TCR beta chain was profiled in a study of CD8+CD57+ T cells in acquired aplastic anemia. Study context: For CD4+ cells, healthy donors had an average of about 10 million reads. Study-wide points: In CD8+ cells, Simpson's diversity showed no significant difference between patients and controls. Both patients and controls carried the same twenty-nine CD8+ CDR3 sequences.

Details on this clonotype: The target antigen is unknown.

The template for TCR beta VDJ and CDR3 sequence profiling was genomic DNA. A single record per CDR3 protein comes from TCRdb applying MiXCR to the reads. The sample contains roughly 130,000 distinct CDR3 sequences, 48% of which appear only once. Trimming removed 6 bases from V and 6 bases from J; junction bases left unmatched: 8. The CDR3 contains 15 residues. From germline, CDR1 is DFQATT and CDR2 SNEGSKA (reference sequence). Sequenced input: sorted CD4+, CD8+, or CD8+CD57+ T cells (not recorded which) from PBMCs. The V and J genes are TRBV20-1 and TRBJ2-3; TRBD2 matches 14 bases. The TCR sequence derives from a human donor in good health, serving as a control. The CDR3 DNA reads as TGCAGTGCCTCGGGACTAGCGGGGGCAGCGGATACGCAGTATTTT. Encoded protein: CSASGLAGAADTQYF.